This TCR beta chain was identified during a study of cytomegalovirus exposure and HLA in healthy donors. Study in general: About 85 million unique TCR sequences came from HLA-typed donors in an early release. Study observations and caveats: Association with HLA alleles at 0.05 false discovery rate was found for around 15,000 TCR beta sequences in a later analysis. Roughly uniform sequencing depth across donors was assumed, possibly incorrectly.

PCR was performed using 60 Vbeta and 13 Jbeta primers. Data came from immunoSEQ multiplex PCR; TCRdb stores just in-frame clones and leaves some out. The sample lists about 220,000 clones; 70% to 80% were seen once. Comments on this clone: Its target is not known.

Sequenced input: PBMCs. The clonotype was recovered from a woman aged 25 to 39 in good health and CMV-seronegative.

CDR3 nucleotides: TGTGCTAGTGGTTTGGTACAGAGGACAGGGAGTCTATACTTC. This sequence encodes CASGLVQRTGSLYF. The V gene is TRBV12-5, the J gene TRBJ2-5, with 8 bases identical to TRBD1. CDR1 and CDR2 (germline): LGHNT, FRNRAP. The CDR3 is 14 residues long. After removal of 0 bases from V and 14 bases from J, the junction contained 11 bases not matched to a gene.